These 10 T cell receptor beta chains were all obtained from the same sample, sequenced in a study of technical replicates of blood from a handful of donors. Sequencing was performed with immunoSEQ multiplex PCR; in TCRdb, only in-frame clones are kept and a portion is missing. Here the sample spans around 67,000 clones, over 85% being singletons. Sequenced material: T cells isolated from PBMCs. The source is a human donor in good health.

The J gene is TRBJ2-4, the V gene TRBV27; 7 bases fit TRBD1. The CDR3 runs to 15 residues. Germline V gives CDR1 MNHEY, CDR2 SMNVEV (reference sequence). Unmatched junction bases numbered 13, after V lost 6 bases and J lost 8 bases. CDR3 residues: CASSQLGQEVDIQYF. The CDR3 nucleotides read TGTGCCAGCAGCCAACTCGGACAGGAGGTGGACATTCAGTACTTC.

The J gene is TRBJ2-6, the V gene TRBV11-3, with 10 bases that match TRBD2. V trimming: 1 base; J trimming: 0 bases; junction bases outside the gene matches: 0. The germline V gene has CDR1 SGHNT and CDR2 YENEEA. The CDR3 runs to 17 residues. CDR3 sequence: CASSLGTSGSGANVLTF. The CDR3 DNA reads TGTGCCAGCAGCTTAGGGACTAGCGGCTCTGGGGCCAACGTCCTGACTTTC.

This clone was detected only a few times. The V gene is TRBV6-1, the J gene TRBJ1-1; D remains ambiguous. The V and J ends lost 9 bases and 1 base respectively, with 9 bases between them. Germline CDR1 reads MNHNS; CDR2 reads SASEGT. The CDR3 has 12 residues. The CDR3 loop is CASIAGNTEAFF. The CDR3, as DNA: TGTGCCAGTATCGCAGGGAACACTGAAGCTTTCTTT.

This chain connects TRBV6-8 to TRBJ2-2; TRBD1 is a possible D gene (5 bases). V was trimmed by 5 bases and J by 7 bases, leaving 17 bases between them. Per germline, CDR1 MNHGY and CDR2 SAAAGT. CDR3 length equals 15 residues. CDR3 in amino acids: CASSAPGPLGGELFF. CDR3 coding DNA: TGTGCCAGCAGTGCTCCAGGGCCCCTGGGCGGGGAGCTGTTTTTT.

This clone was picked up one time. The rearrangement joins TRBV14 to TRBJ2-1; a weak D match, TRBD2 (7 bases). Germline V lookup: CDR1 SGHDN, CDR2 FVKESK. CDR3 length: 20 amino acids. V was clipped by 0 bases and J by 0 bases, with 21 bases between them. CDR3 coding DNA: TGTGCCAGCAGCCAAGAAGGGGGGCTAGCGGTGTATTTCTCCTACAATGAGCAGTTCTTC. Its translation is CASSQEGGLAVYFSYNEQFF.

The gene calls are TRBV30 and TRBJ1-4, with D possibly TRBD1 on 6 matching bases. In germline, CDR1 is GTSNPN, CDR2 SVGIG (reference sequence). Trimming cost V 0 bases and J 5 bases, with 13 bases left between them. The CDR3 covers 15 residues. The CDR3 sequence: CAWSVIWGGNEKLFF. The CDR3, as DNA: TGTGCCTGGAGTGTAATCTGGGGGGGCAATGAAAAACTGTTTTTT.

This chain links TRBV29-1 with TRBJ2-7, with 8 bases identical to TRBD1. This CDR3 has 14 residues. CDR1 SQVTM and CDR2 ANQGSEA come from the germline V gene. V lost 6 bases, J lost 2 bases, and 9 bases stayed unmatched. The CDR3 spells CSVITGGATYEQYF. The CDR3 nucleotides are TGCAGCGTAATAACAGGGGGTGCAACCTACGAGCAGTACTTC.

The V call is TRBV28, the J call TRBJ2-3, with D perhaps matching TRBD1 (6 bases). The germline V gene encodes CDR1 MDHEN and CDR2 SYDVKM. The germline V and J ends were trimmed by 4 bases and 0 bases, with 17 bases remaining between them. The CDR3 loop spans 17 amino acids. CDR3 coding DNA: TGTGCCAGCAGTTCAACCCTGACAGGCTTAAGCACAGATACGCAGTATTTT. This encodes CASSSTLTGLSTDTQYF.

This chain connects TRBV28 to TRBJ1-1; perhaps TRBD1 as D (5 bases). Germline CDR1 MDHEN, CDR2 SYDVKM. Deletions cut 9 bases from V and 1 base from J, with 12 bases between. The CDR3 length is 13 residues. The chain's CDR3 is CASKGLRNTEAFF. CDR3 nucleotides: TGTGCCAGTAAGGGGTTACGGAACACTGAAGCTTTCTTT.

This rearrangement joins TRBV9 to TRBJ1-1, with unresolved D. The V gene's germline CDR1 is SGDLS and CDR2 YYNGEE. The CDR3 has 13 amino acids. With 0 bases removed from V and 3 bases from J, the gap between germline ends came to 6 bases. The CDR3 DNA follows: TGTGCCAGCAGCGTAGAATGGCACACTGAAGCTTTCTTT. It encodes CASSVEWHTEAFF.